Given below is one T cell receptor beta chain in context. This specimen belongs to a study of blood T cells in healthy people across ages. Primers used in a second PCR of about 6 to 11 cycles were a sample-barcoded 5' primer and a J-beta primer mix. TCRdb redid the calling of the 5' RACE reads with MiXCR, one entry per CDR3 protein. The sample records 1.5 million or so distinct CDR3 sequences, roughly 43% being singletons. The CDR3 loop spans 14 amino acids. This chain connects TRBV21-1 to TRBJ2-3; the D segment call TRBD1 is taken from the table without a DNA check. TRBV21-1 is designated a pseudogene. What was sequenced was blood. The origin of this receptor is a young woman in good health. CDR3 amino acids: CASGRFDGTDTQYF. CDR3 nucleotides: TGTGCCAGCGGGCGATTTGACGGCACAGATACGCAGTATTTT.